These 32 T cell receptor beta chains share one sample of origin, sequenced in a study of blood T cell repertoires in COVID-19. TCRdb's table, derived via immunoSEQ multiplex PCR, lists solely in-frame clones and lacks some. The data contain 150,000 to 190,000 clones, around four fifths of them singletons. Material for sequencing was PBMCs or T cells enriched from blood (not recorded which). These receptors all come from a man between 45 and 60 years old who had recovered from COVID-19.

CDR3 loop: CASNTGGNSPLHF. The DNA of the CDR3 is TGTGCCAGCAATACAGGGGGCAATTCACCCCTCCACTTT. The V gene is TRBV28, the J gene TRBJ1-6; 9 nucleotides line up with TRBD1. The junction had 2 bases not matched to a gene; V was cut back by 7 bases and J by 7 bases. This CDR3 has 13 amino acids. Looked up from germline, CDR1 is MDHEN and CDR2 is SYDVKM.

As DNA, the CDR3 is TGTGCCATCAGCCAAACTCAGGCAGATACGCAGTATTTT. Its protein is CAISQTQADTQYF. The chain links TRBV10-3 to TRBJ2-3, with D unclear. Between the trimmed V and J ends, which lost 6 bases and 4 bases, there was a span of 11 bases. The CDR3 is 13 amino acids. Germline V gene sequence: CDR1 ENHRY, CDR2 SYGVKD.

The V gene is TRBV7-9, the J gene TRBJ1-1; D possibly corresponds to TRBD1 (5 bases). This CDR3 is 15 amino acids long. In germline, CDR1 is SEHNR, CDR2 FQNEAQ (reference sequence). The germline V and J ends were trimmed by 2 bases and 2 bases, with 12 bases remaining between them. The CDR3 region has the DNA TGTGCCAGCAGCTTATATTCGACAGCCAACACTGAAGCTTTCTTT. It encodes CASSLYSTANTEAFF.

This clone has only one observation. The chain is built from TRBV11-3 and TRBJ2-1, with D hard to call. The germline V gene has CDR1 SGHNT and CDR2 YENEEA. Trimming stripped 2 bases from V and 6 bases from J, with 8 bases between. The CDR3 sequence is 13 residues long. CDR3 amino acids: CASSLSLGNEQFF. DNA for the CDR3: TGTGCCAGCAGCTTAAGCCTTGGCAATGAGCAGTTCTTC.

This chain joins TRBV19 and TRBJ1-2; 7 nucleotides agree with TRBD1. The length of the CDR3 is 15 residues. Trimming cost V 7 bases and J 3 bases; bases outside gene matches: 11. CDR1 LNHDA and CDR2 SQIVND come from the germline V gene (reference sequence). In DNA form, the CDR3 reads TGTGCCAGTAACCCATGGGGGACAGCCTACTATGGCTACACCTTC. This translates into CASNPWGTAYYGYTF.

At least ten counts were recorded for this clone. The rearrangement links TRBV6-1 to TRBJ1-4; TRBD1 matches at 12 bases. J lost 9 bases, V lost 3 bases, and 5 bases had no gene match. Germline assignment: CDR1 MNHNS and CDR2 SASEGT. CDR3 length: 15 residues. The CDR3 nucleotides are TGTGCCAGCAGTGAGTCCGGGACAGGGGGCAAAAAACTGTTTTTT. It codes for CASSESGTGGKKLFF.

This chain links TRBV5-5 with TRBJ1-5; D remains ambiguous. Germline assignment: CDR1 SGHKS and CDR2 YYEKEE (reference sequence). V was trimmed by 1 base and J by 3 bases, leaving 14 bases between them. The CDR3 is 16 residues long. CDR3 DNA: TGTGCCAGCAGCTTGATATCTCGGGGATACAATCAGCCCCAGCATTTT. This codes for CASSLISRGYNQPQHF.

V is TRBV27 and J is TRBJ2-1; 7 bases are a match to TRBD1. V trimming: 6 bases; J trimming: 8 bases; junction bases outside the gene matches: 22. Germline loops: CDR1 MNHEY, CDR2 SMNVEV (reference sequence). This CDR3 spans 18 amino acids. CDR3 DNA: TGTGCCAGCAGCAGCAACCCCCGGGTAGGGGGCTGGATAGATGAGCAGTTCTTC. This sequence encodes CASSSNPRVGGWIDEQFF.

CDR3 sequence reads: CASSLGQPSPLHF. The CDR3 DNA sequence: TGTGCCAGCAGTTTAGGACAGCCGTCACCCCTCCACTTT. The chain is built from TRBV12-3 or TRBV12-4 and TRBJ1-6; possibly TRBD1 for D (5 bases). Trimming pared 1 base from V and 10 bases from J, leaving 8 bases between. The CDR3 has 13 amino acids.

Only one count was recorded for this clone. The rearrangement uses TRBV19 and TRBJ2-5; 9 nucleotides align to TRBD1. The germline gives CDR1 LNHDA, CDR2 SQIVND (reference sequence). CDR3 length equals 15 residues. The junction had 6 bases not matched to a gene; V was cut back by 3 bases and J by 4 bases. The CDR3 here is CASSMGQGRGETQYF. The CDR3 region has the DNA TGTGCCAGTAGTATGGGACAGGGACGGGGAGAGACCCAGTACTTC.

This clone appeared once. DNA of the CDR3: TGTGCCAGCAGCTTGAGGACAGGGGGATCTTCCGGGGCCAACGTCCTGACTTTC. It yields the protein CASSLRTGGSSGANVLTF. The J gene is TRBJ2-6, the V gene TRBV7-9; 10 bases are shared with TRBD1. The germline CDR1 and CDR2 sequences are SEHNR and FQNEAQ (reference sequence). The CDR3 spans 18 residues. J lost 4 bases, V lost 3 bases, and 9 bases had no gene match.

The chain links TRBV9 to TRBJ1-2; D is possibly TRBD1 (6 bases). Germline V gives CDR1 SGDLS, CDR2 YYNGEE. There are 13 residues in the CDR3. The germline V and J ends were trimmed by 3 bases and 5 bases, with 11 bases remaining between them. The CDR3 region has the DNA TGTGCCAGCAGCGCAGAGACAGGATATGGCTACACCTTC. The encoded protein is CASSAETGYGYTF.

The chain uses TRBV19 and TRBJ2-1, with TRBD2 matching 13 bases. The germline CDR1 and CDR2 sequences are LNHDA and SQIVND (reference sequence). The CDR3 is 20 amino acids. The trim removed 4 bases at V and 0 bases at J, leaving 12 bases unmatched. CDR3 DNA sequence: TGTGCCAGTAGTACCCGCAGACTAGCGGGGGGACGAGGCTCCTACAATGAGCAGTTCTTC. It is translated as CASSTRRLAGGRGSYNEQFF.

V usage is TRBV6-1 and J usage is TRBJ2-1; maybe TRBD2 (5 bases). Trimming stripped 1 base from V and 7 bases from J, with 14 bases between. The germline V gene encodes CDR1 MNHNS and CDR2 SASEGT. This CDR3 is built from 15 residues. This CDR3 reads CASSEGAGWWNEQFF. The CDR3 bases are TGTGCCAGCAGTGAAGGGGCGGGCTGGTGGAATGAGCAGTTCTTC.

The J gene is TRBJ1-1, the V gene TRBV5-1, with 7 bases aligning to TRBD1. The CDR3 spans 14 residues. Trimming removed 4 bases from V and 11 bases from J; junction bases left unmatched: 14. Germline CDR1 is SGHRS and CDR2 is YFSETQ. CDR3 region: CASSADTGDRFAFF. CDR3 in DNA: TGCGCCAGCAGCGCCGACACAGGGGACCGTTTTGCTTTCTTT.

The chain links TRBV14 to TRBJ2-5; D may be TRBD1 (6 bases). The CDR3 extends over 14 amino acids. CDR1 SGHDN and CDR2 FVKESK come from the germline V gene. V lost 4 bases and J 5 bases, leaving 14 bases between the germline ends. The DNA of the CDR3 is TGTGCCAGCAGCCCCAGGAACAGGGATGAGACCCAGTACTTC. Its protein is CASSPRNRDETQYF.

The chain links TRBV14 to TRBJ2-3; 8 nucleotides align to TRBD1. CDR3 length: 16 residues. The V and J ends lost 4 bases and 3 bases, in that order; junction bases with no gene match: 9. In germline, CDR1 is SGHDN, CDR2 FVKESK. The CDR3 DNA follows: TGTGCCAGCAGCCTACTACCCGGACAGGGAACAGATACGCAGTATTTT. Encoded protein: CASSLLPGQGTDTQYF.

The chain couples TRBV19 to TRBJ2-3; 8 bases align to TRBD1. CDR1 and CDR2 from the germline V gene are LNHDA and SQIVND (reference sequence). J was trimmed by 5 bases and V by 5 bases; bases with no gene match: 9. The CDR3 contains 15 residues. The DNA for the CDR3 is TGTGCCAGTAGTTCAAAGGGAACAGGGGGAGATACGCAGTATTTT. It encodes CASSSKGTGGDTQYF.

The chain links TRBV4-2 to TRBJ2-1, with D perhaps TRBD1 (5 bases). CDR3 length: 16 residues. Germline loops: CDR1 LGHNA, CDR2 YNFKEQ. Deletions cut 1 base from V and 12 bases from J, with 22 bases between. For the CDR3, the DNA is TGTGCCAGCAGCCAAGGTTCGGCAGGGCTGTTGGTAGGGCAGTTCTTC. Translation gives CASSQGSAGLLVGQFF.

V usage is TRBV2 and J usage is TRBJ2-5; 13 nucleotides agree with TRBD2. The CDR3 runs 16 residues. Germline CDR1 reads SNHLY; CDR2 reads FYNNEI. The junction had 9 bases not matched to a gene; V was cut back by 6 bases and J by 5 bases. The CDR3 bases are TGTGCCAGCAGCCCCACTAGCGGGGGGGCGTTTGAGACCCAGTACTTC. Translated: CASSPTSGGAFETQYF.

This clone came up a few times. The chain employs TRBV9 and TRBJ1-4; D remains ambiguous. CDR1 and CDR2 from the germline V gene are SGDLS and YYNGEE. V shed 0 bases and J shed 4 bases, with 13 bases lying between them. The CDR3 totals 16 residues. CDR3 in amino acids: CASSVGNRAFNEKLFF. DNA of the CDR3: TGTGCCAGCAGCGTAGGAAACAGAGCATTTAATGAAAAACTGTTTTTT.

This chain links TRBV10-2 with TRBJ1-2; no clear D. CDR1 and CDR2 from the germline V gene are WSHSY and SAAADI. Trimming pared 4 bases from V and 8 bases from J, leaving 14 bases between. This CDR3 has 13 residues. CDR3 bases: TGCGCCAGCAGTGCGGAGCCTTCTAACGGCTACACCTTC. It translates to CASSAEPSNGYTF.

V usage is TRBV5-4 and J usage is TRBJ2-5; D is perhaps TRBD2 (6 bases). This CDR3 has 17 amino acids. V shed 7 bases and J shed 3 bases, with 25 bases lying between them. Germline lookup yields CDR1 SGHNT and CDR2 YYREEE (reference sequence). CDR3 in DNA: TGTGCCAGCGGTAGTCAAAAACCGGGAGCCGGAAAAGAGACCCAGTACTTC. It specifies CASGSQKPGAGKETQYF.

This clone was observed at least ten times. The V call is TRBV7-6, the J call TRBJ1-3; 7 positions match TRBD1. In germline, CDR1 is SGHVS, CDR2 FNYEAQ. The CDR3 loop spans 16 amino acids. The V and J ends lost 3 bases and 3 bases, in that order; junction bases with no gene match: 8. The CDR3 loop reads CASSLNRGNYGNTIYF. In DNA form, the CDR3 reads TGTGCCAGCAGCTTGAACAGGGGAAATTATGGAAACACCATATATTTT.

This sequence joins TRBV4-2 and TRBJ1-4; 7 bases match TRBD1. CDR1 is LGHNA, CDR2 YNFKEQ, per germline. This CDR3 has 17 residues. The ends lost 1 base at V and 13 bases at J; junction bases unmatched: 18. The CDR3 DNA reads TGTGCCAGCAGCCAAGGGGTTAGCGGGACAGTGAAAAGAGGACTGTTTTTT. The encoded protein is CASSQGVSGTVKRGLFF.

The V gene is TRBV3-1 (or the pseudogene TRBV3-2), the J gene TRBJ2-3; 13 nucleotides align to TRBD2. The CDR3 is 19 residues long. The germline V gene encodes CDR1 LGHDT and CDR2 YNNKEL (reference sequence). V lost 0 bases, J lost 4 bases, and 10 bases stayed unmatched. In DNA form, the CDR3 reads TGTGCCAGCAGCCAAGAACTGTCAGGACTAGCGGGAGTCCCAGATACGCAGTATTTT. It codes for CASSQELSGLAGVPDTQYF.

This clone was counted at least ten times. The rearrangement links TRBV7-9 to TRBJ2-2, with TRBD2 matching over 12 bases. V dropped 6 bases and J dropped 3; count of bases not matched to a gene: 5. CDR1 is SEHNR, CDR2 FQNEAQ, per germline (reference sequence). This CDR3 has 16 residues. The CDR3 sequence: CASSSSGGADTGELFF. The DNA for the CDR3 is TGTGCCAGCAGTTCTAGCGGGGGGGCCGACACCGGGGAGCTGTTTTTT.

The chain carries TRBV3-1 (or the pseudogene TRBV3-2) and TRBJ2-7; 8 bases align to TRBD2. Per germline, CDR1 LGHDT and CDR2 YNNKEL (reference sequence). With V trimmed by 4 bases and J by 6 bases, 11 bases remained unmatched. The length of the CDR3 is 15 residues. CDR3 DNA: TGTGCCAGCAGCCGAGGGATAGCGGGGACGATCGAGCAGTACTTC. This gives the protein CASSRGIAGTIEQYF.

In its sample, this clone was seen a few times. The chain couples TRBV27 to TRBJ1-2, with D unresolved. Per the germline V gene, CDR1 is MNHEY and CDR2 is SMNVEV (reference sequence). The CDR3 sequence is 13 residues long. With 0 bases removed from V and 5 bases from J, the gap between germline ends came to 7 bases. This CDR3 is CASSLSGGYGYTF. CDR3 bases: TGTGCCAGCAGTTTATCGGGAGGTTATGGCTACACCTTC.

This chain connects TRBV12-3 or TRBV12-4 to TRBJ1-1; perhaps TRBD1 as D (5 bases). V was shortened by 0 bases and J by 11 bases, with 13 bases between the two germline ends. The CDR3 has 13 residues. Here the CDR3 DNA reads TGTGCCAGCAGTTTAGCCCGAGGAGGGGCTGCTTTCTTT. It yields the protein CASSLARGGAAFF.

J is TRBJ1-2 and V is TRBV2; TRBD1 might be the D (6 bases). The CDR3 sequence is 16 residues long. Germline assignment: CDR1 SNHLY and CDR2 FYNNEI. With 3 bases removed from V and 8 bases from J, the gap between germline ends came to 22 bases. CDR3: CASSDGPGQGTQGYTF. The CDR3 DNA reads TGTGCCAGCAGTGATGGCCCCGGGCAGGGGACACAGGGCTACACCTTC.

CDR3 bases: TGTGCCAGCAGTGAGAGACTTACGGATACGCAGTATTTT. It encodes CASSERLTDTQYF. The rearrangement joins TRBV2 to TRBJ2-3; D is undetermined. Germline V lookup: CDR1 SNHLY, CDR2 FYNNEI. The ends were cut back, 3 bases at V and 6 bases at J, with 10 bases in the middle. CDR3 length: 13 residues.